This T cell receptor (beta chain) was captured by sequencing in a study of vaccination and CD4 T cells after COVID-19. Turning to the study itself: Testing by nasal swab PCR showed convalescent patients to be SARS-CoV-2 positive; about 10 were mild and one was severe. Samples were taken after vaccination, a median of about 79 days after dose two, with a range of 14 to 241.

With the Oncomine TCR Beta short-read assay, DNA from cultured CD4+ T cells was sequenced. TCRdb re-called the PCR reads through MiXCR, storing one row per CDR3 protein. In the table there are about 13,000 distinct CDR3 sequences, 45% to 60% of which are singletons. Treatment: roughly 11-day PBMC culture with coronavirus spike peptide pools or control peptides (ViraFEST assay). Convalescent patients tested SARS-CoV-2 PCR positive from March to December 2020, before Alpha, Beta and Delta emerged. This CDR3 comprises 16 residues. The germline V gene has CDR1 DFQATT and CDR2 SNEGSKA (reference sequence). Deletions cut 0 bases from V and 1 base from J, with 15 bases between. Notes on this clonotype: No antigen is known for it.

The receptor was derived from a human donor who had recovered from COVID-19. The specimen sequenced was CD4+ T cells from blood, cultured in vitro. The chain joins TRBV20-1 to TRBJ1-1; D may be TRBD1 (6 bases). The CDR3 region has the DNA TGCAGTGCTAGAGACCCTGGGACATCCCCGAACACTGAAGCTTTCTTT. Protein: CSARDPGTSPNTEAFF.